These 32 T cell receptor beta chains share one sample of origin, sequenced in a study of cytomegalovirus exposure and HLA in healthy donors. Vbeta (60) and Jbeta (13) primers were used in the PCR. Sequencing used immunoSEQ multiplex PCR; TCRdb keeps in-frame clones, though not all of them. The sample yields roughly 180,000 clones, approximately 88% seen once. The specimen sequenced was PBMCs. The receptors stem from a boy younger than 18 in good health and CMV-seronegative.

The rearrangement uses TRBV6-5 and TRBJ2-7; 10 bases are a match to TRBD2. Trimming at V came to 6 bases and at J to 3 bases, leaving 5 bases not matched to a gene. CDR3 length: 14 amino acids. Germline-derived CDR1 and CDR2 are MNHEY and SVGAGI. This CDR3 is CASSLAGANYEQYF. The CDR3 DNA reads as TGTGCCAGCAGCCTAGCGGGGGCAAACTACGAGCAGTACTTC.

The chain combines TRBV11-2 with TRBJ2-7, with TRBD2 matching over 8 bases. CDR3 length equals 16 residues. J gave up 7 bases and V 5 bases, and 16 bases lay outside the gene matches. Germline V gene sequence: CDR1 SGHAT, CDR2 FQNNGV. CDR3: CASSLRPGTSSMEQYF. The CDR3 coding sequence is TGTGCCAGCAGCCTCCGACCCGGGACTAGTTCTATGGAGCAGTACTTC.

The gene calls are TRBV11-2 and TRBJ1-1; D is perhaps TRBD1 (5 bases). CDR1 SGHAT and CDR2 FQNNGV come from the germline V gene. The CDR3 is 15 residues long. V dropped 3 bases and J dropped 0 bases, with 11 bases sitting between them. The CDR3 is CASSFGGSMNTEAFF. CDR3 nucleotide sequence: TGTGCCAGCAGCTTCGGGGGGTCTATGAACACTGAAGCTTTCTTT.

The gene calls are TRBV25-1 and TRBJ1-1; TRBD1 aligns across 7 bases. This CDR3 spans 18 amino acids. Germline CDR1 is MGHDK and CDR2 is SYGVNS. The ends lost 6 bases at V and 4 bases at J; junction bases unmatched: 20. CDR3 coding DNA: TGTGCCAGCAGGATATCCGGGACAGTAAAGATATCCGGCACTGAAGCTTTCTTT. Translation gives CASRISGTVKISGTEAFF. Looking up the rest from reference TRBV25-1 and TRBJ1-1 gives the full variable domain: EADIYQTPRYLVIGTGKKITLECSQTMGHDKMYWYQQDPGMELHLIHYSYGVNSTEKGDLSSESTVSRIRTEHFPLTLESARPSHTSQYLCASRISGTVKISGTEAFFGQGTRLTVV.

This sequence joins TRBV18 and TRBJ2-7; 14 bases fit TRBD2. Germline V gives CDR1 KGHSH, CDR2 LQKENI. The CDR3 contains 15 residues. V shed 3 bases and J 4 bases; nucleotides not matched to a gene: 2. The CDR3 region has the DNA TGTGCCAGCTCACCCAGGACTAGCGGGGGGTACGAGCAGTACTTC. Translating gives CASSPRTSGGYEQYF.

This chain joins TRBV5-1 and TRBJ2-1; perhaps TRBD2 as D (5 bases). The germline V gene encodes CDR1 SGHRS and CDR2 YFSETQ. The CDR3 has 15 amino acids. Trimming pared 4 bases from V and 2 bases from J, leaving 13 bases between. CDR3 in DNA: TGCGCCAGCAGCGAAACGTCGGGAACCTACAATGAGCAGTTCTTC. It specifies CASSETSGTYNEQFF.

The chain links TRBV4-1 to TRBJ2-7, with TRBD2 as a possible D gene (6 bases). This CDR3 comprises 15 residues. Germline CDR1 reads MGHRA; CDR2 reads YSYEKL. V lost 4 bases and J lost 0, with 13 bases in between. The CDR3 here is CASSPSGTASYEQYF. For the CDR3, the DNA is TGCGCCAGCAGCCCCTCCGGGACTGCCTCCTACGAGCAGTACTTC.

V is TRBV25-1 and J is TRBJ1-4; D is perhaps TRBD1 (5 bases). Trimming took off 1 base at V and 5 bases at J, with 11 bases between the two ends. Looked up from germline, CDR1 is MGHDK and CDR2 is SYGVNS. This CDR3 contains 15 residues. CDR3 sequence reads: CASSEFGAGNEKLFF. The CDR3 region has the DNA TGTGCCAGCAGTGAATTTGGGGCGGGGAATGAAAAACTGTTTTTT.

Only one count was recorded for this clone. J is TRBJ1-2 and V is TRBV30, with D possibly TRBD1 on 5 matching bases. Germline lookup yields CDR1 GTSNPN and CDR2 SVGIG (reference sequence). The V end was cut by 3 bases, the J end by 7 bases, with 12 bases between. The CDR3 sequence is 12 residues long. CDR3 sequence (DNA): TGTGCCTGGAGCCAGGGTAGTGTTGGCTACACCTTC. This gives the protein CAWSQGSVGYTF. Full variable domain (rest looked up from reference TRBV30 and TRBJ1-2): SQTIHQWPATLVQPVGSPLSLECTVEGTSNPNLYWYRQAAGRGLQLLFYSVGIGQISSEVPQNLSASRPQDRQFILSSKKLLLSDSGFYLCAWSQGSVGYTFGSGTRLTVV.

This rearrangement joins TRBV10-1 to TRBJ1-5; 8 nucleotides match TRBD1. Germline assignment: CDR1 WNHNN and CDR2 SYGVQD (reference sequence). This CDR3 has 15 amino acids. V gave up 5 bases and J gave up 0 bases; unmatched junction bases: 3. CDR3 DNA sequence: TGCGCCAGCAGTCCCGGGACAGGTAGCAATCAGCCCCAGCATTTT. The encoded protein is CASSPGTGSNQPQHF.

The chain recombines TRBV27 with TRBJ2-1; a weak D match, TRBD1 (5 bases). Per germline, CDR1 MNHEY and CDR2 SMNVEV (reference sequence). The ends were cut back, 2 bases at V and 4 bases at J, with 12 bases in the middle. The CDR3 has 15 residues. CDR3 sequence reads: CASSLLARGYNEQFF. CDR3 bases: TGTGCCAGCAGTTTACTTGCTAGGGGTTACAATGAGCAGTTCTTC.

This clone has just one count. This rearrangement joins TRBV6-1 to TRBJ2-1; 8 bases agree with TRBD2. J lost 8 bases, V lost 5 bases, and 5 bases had no gene match. Germline CDR1 is MNHNS and CDR2 is SASEGT. The CDR3 length is 13 residues. In nucleotides, the CDR3 is TGTGCCAGCAGTAAGCGGGAGTCCGATGAGCAGTTCTTC. It yields the protein CASSKRESDEQFF.

This chain uses TRBV5-6 with TRBJ2-7; 11 nucleotides align to TRBD1. The CDR3 spans 15 residues. With 3 bases clipped from V and 6 bases from J, the junction kept 8 bases outside the gene matches. The V gene's germline CDR1 is SGHDT and CDR2 YYEEEE. DNA for the CDR3: TGTGCCAGCAGCTCCCTGGGACAGGGGGTATCCGAGCAGTACTTC. The encoded protein is CASSSLGQGVSEQYF.

The chain has TRBV28 and TRBJ2-3, with 8 bases aligning to TRBD2. Germline CDR1 and CDR2: MDHEN and SYDVKM. J was trimmed by 3 bases and V by 7 bases; bases with no gene match: 9. The CDR3 covers 15 residues. Here the CDR3 reads CASIDPAGGTDTQYF. CDR3 coding DNA: TGTGCCAGCATTGATCCGGCGGGAGGTACAGATACGCAGTATTTT.

This clone is a singleton in its sample. V is TRBV29-1 and J is TRBJ1-2, with TRBD1 matching 8 bases. Unmatched junction bases numbered 10, after V lost 6 bases and J lost 7 bases. Per germline, CDR1 SQVTM and CDR2 ANQGSEA. The CDR3 length is 13 residues. This CDR3 is CSVGDRGHAGYTF. CDR3 nucleotides: TGCAGCGTGGGCGACAGGGGCCATGCTGGCTACACCTTC.

The chain recombines TRBV7-9 with TRBJ1-2; 7 bases agree with TRBD1. In germline, CDR1 is SEHNR, CDR2 FQNEAQ (reference sequence). The CDR3 is 13 residues long. Trimming at V came to 3 bases and at J to 5 bases, leaving 3 bases not matched to a gene. The CDR3 spells CASSFDREYGYTF. DNA for the CDR3: TGTGCCAGCAGCTTCGACAGGGAATATGGCTACACCTTC.

J is TRBJ2-3 and V is TRBV7-3; perhaps TRBD1 as D (5 bases). The CDR3 runs 12 residues. V lost 5 bases and J 7 bases, leaving 10 bases between the germline ends. From germline, CDR1 is SGHTA and CDR2 FQGTGA. The CDR3 protein is CASSQTENTQYF. CDR3 DNA sequence: TGTGCCAGCAGCCAGACAGAGAATACGCAGTATTTT.

The chain is built from TRBV7-9 and TRBJ2-6; a weak D match, TRBD2 (5 bases). The germline CDR1 and CDR2 sequences are SEHNR and FQNEAQ (reference sequence). Deletions cut 4 bases from V and 0 bases from J, with 13 bases between. The CDR3 consists of 17 residues. This CDR3 is CASSSLAEASGANVLTF. In DNA form, the CDR3 reads TGTGCCAGCAGCTCGTTGGCGGAGGCCTCTGGGGCCAACGTCCTGACTTTC.

This chain links TRBV28 with TRBJ2-3; D uncertain. CDR3 size: 12 residues. V was cut by 4 bases and J by 4 bases, with 6 bases left in between. The germline V gene has CDR1 MDHEN and CDR2 SYDVKM. Written as DNA, the CDR3 is TGTGCCAGCAGTTACGAGTCAGATACGCAGTATTTT. Amino acids: CASSYESDTQYF.

The V gene is TRBV28, the J gene TRBJ2-7; 10 nucleotides agree with TRBD1. The CDR3 contains 13 residues. The ends lost 8 bases at V and 3 bases at J; junction bases unmatched: 4. Per the germline V gene, CDR1 is MDHEN and CDR2 is SYDVKM. The CDR3 nucleotides are TGTGCCAGCGGCCGGGACAGGGGCTACGAGCAGTACTTC. It translates to CASGRDRGYEQYF.

This clone was counted a few times. V and J are TRBV2 and TRBJ2-3; D might be TRBD1 (6 bases). This CDR3 region has 12 residues. The V end was cut by 6 bases, the J end by 4 bases, with 8 bases between. Germline CDR1 and CDR2: SNHLY and FYNNEI. CDR3 amino acids: CASSPGADTQYF. The CDR3, as DNA: TGTGCCAGCAGCCCAGGGGCAGATACGCAGTATTTT.

V gene TRBV28 combines with J gene TRBJ2-3; 7 bases are a match to TRBD2. V was pared by 5 bases and J by 1 base, with 6 bases of the junction left unmatched. The CDR3 is made up of 15 amino acids. CDR1 and CDR2 (germline): MDHEN, SYDVKM. CDR3 DNA: TGTGCCAGCAGTACCTGGACTAGGGGCACAGATACGCAGTATTTT. Translating gives CASSTWTRGTDTQYF.

The V call is TRBV5-6, the J call TRBJ2-7; the D gene is possibly TRBD2 (6 bases). V lost 3 bases to trimming and J lost 3 bases, with 16 bases between them. Germline CDR1 is SGHDT and CDR2 is YYEEEE. The CDR3 runs to 15 residues. In DNA form, the CDR3 reads TGTGCCAGCAGCTCGGGACCCCGGGGGAGCTACGAGCAGTACTTC. Its translation: CASSSGPRGSYEQYF. The complete variable domain, with remaining parts taken from reference TRBV5-6 and TRBJ2-7, reads DAGVTQSPTHLIKTRGQQVTLRCSPKSGHDTVSWYQQALGQGPQFIFQYYEEEERQRGNFPDRFSGHQFPNYSSELNVNALLLGDSALYLCASSSGPRGSYEQYFGPGTRLTVT.

The rearrangement links TRBV29-1 to TRBJ2-5; a weak D match, TRBD1 (6 bases). CDR1 is SQVTM and CDR2 is ANQGSEA in the germline V gene. V was shortened by 0 bases and J by 5 bases, with 13 bases between the two germline ends. The CDR3 sequence is 14 residues long. The CDR3 loop reads CSVEERAQGETQYF. The CDR3 region has the DNA TGCAGCGTTGAAGAGAGGGCACAGGGCGAGACCCAGTACTTC.

The rearrangement links TRBV5-8 to TRBJ2-7; 9 nucleotides align to TRBD2. This CDR3 has 14 amino acids. Germline-derived CDR1 and CDR2 are SGHTS and YDEGEE. After removal of 9 bases from V and 5 bases from J, the junction contained 12 bases not matched to a gene. The CDR3 here is CAIATGASGDEQYF. The CDR3 coding sequence is TGTGCCATCGCAACGGGTGCTAGCGGGGACGAGCAGTACTTC.

As regards this clone: Lacking the conserved final phenylalanine or tryptophan, this CDR3 likely reflects a read error. The chain is built from TRBV6-1 and TRBJ2-7; 7 bases are shared with TRBD1. CDR1 is MNHNS, CDR2 SASEGT, per germline. The ends lost 6 bases at V and 3 bases at J; junction bases unmatched: 11. The length of the CDR3 is 15 residues. In nucleotides, the CDR3 is TGTGCCAGCAGGAAAACATTCCGGGACAGCTACGAGCAGTACCTC. Translating gives CASRKTFRDSYEQYL.

The J gene is TRBJ2-4, the V gene TRBV29-1, with 7 bases lining up with TRBD2. Germline V gives CDR1 SQVTM, CDR2 ANQGSEA. The CDR3 is made up of 14 amino acids. V shed 5 bases, J shed 0 bases, and the junction held 4 bases outside the gene matches. CDR3 residues: CSVLLAEAKNIQYF. For the CDR3, the DNA is TGCAGCGTTCTGCTAGCGGAAGCCAAAAACATTCAGTACTTC.

The chain joins TRBV18 to TRBJ1-4; 7 bases are a match to TRBD1. Germline values: CDR1 KGHSH, CDR2 LQKENI. The CDR3 extends over 17 amino acids. The J segment lost 0 bases and the V segment lost 3 bases, leaving 7 bases of the junction unmatched. The DNA of the CDR3 is TGTGCCAGCTCACCGCTGGGACAGTTTGCAACTAATGAAAAACTGTTTTTT. It translates to CASSPLGQFATNEKLFF.

The CDR3 DNA sequence: TGTGCCAGCAGTCGGGCGGGGGGCACTGAAGCTTTCTTT. Its protein product is CASSRAGGTEAFF. The chain recombines TRBV27 with TRBJ1-1; maybe TRBD1 (5 bases). CDR3 length: 13 amino acids. The germline gives CDR1 MNHEY, CDR2 SMNVEV (reference sequence). V was shortened by 5 bases and J by 4 bases, with 11 bases between the two germline ends.

This sequence joins TRBV5-1 and TRBJ2-7; weak D call: TRBD2 (5 bases). The CDR3 extends over 21 amino acids. Trimming stripped 2 bases from V and 2 bases from J, with 32 bases between. Germline V CDR1 and CDR2: SGHRS, YFSETQ. The DNA for the CDR3 is TGCGCCAGCAGCTTCTATGTCTGGACGGACCTGCGAGGGATGCTCACCTACGAGCAGTACTTC. Translating it yields CASSFYVWTDLRGMLTYEQYF.

CDR3 sequence reads: CASSYSSGVGETQYF. CDR3 nucleotide sequence: TGTGCCAGCAGTTACTCAAGCGGGGTTGGAGAGACCCAGTACTTC. The chain links TRBV6-5 to TRBJ2-5; 7 bases are a match to TRBD2. J lost 4 bases, V lost 0 bases, and 5 bases had no gene match. In germline, CDR1 is MNHEY, CDR2 SVGAGI. CDR3 size: 15 residues.

This clone was seen only once. This chain links TRBV7-9 with TRBJ1-6; D uncertain. The length of the CDR3 is 15 residues. Germline loops: CDR1 SEHNR, CDR2 FQNEAQ (reference sequence). The V gene lost 0 bases and the J gene lost 7 bases, with 10 bases spanning the gap. This CDR3 is CASSLAGSGNSPLHF. CDR3 in DNA: TGTGCCAGCAGCTTAGCGGGGAGCGGAAATTCACCCCTCCACTTT.